The clone carrying this T cell receptor beta chain showed up just a few times. Antigen unknown. The CDR3 has 16 amino acids. V was shortened by 4 bases and J by 3 bases, with 19 bases between the two germline ends. Germline assignment: CDR1 DFQATT and CDR2 SNEGSKA (reference sequence). These data come from a study of CD8 T cells in ankylosing spondylitis. Regarding the study as a whole: About 8 highly homologous variants made up a TCR beta motif, and this motif appeared characteristic of ankylosing spondylitis blood. Relatively rare in peripheral blood, disease-linked clones were also CD8+. Reported data indicate significant enrichment of disease-linked clones within matched ankylosing spondylitis synovial fluid.

The authors made TCR beta libraries by quantitative 5'-RACE with molecular barcodes. In TCRdb, the 5' RACE reads were re-called with MiXCR into one record per CDR3 protein. The data hold around 440,000 distinct CDR3 sequences, with roughly 15% observed a single time. The chain joins TRBV20-1 to TRBJ1-5; D uncertain. Sequencing input: blood, either unsorted or a sorted T cell fraction (not recorded which). This TCR was recovered from a male donor with ankylosing spondylitis. For the CDR3, the DNA is TGCAGTGCTATAGGGCTCGGGCAGTTGTTCAATCAGCCCCAGCATTTT. Translated, it gives CSAIGLGQLFNQPQHF.